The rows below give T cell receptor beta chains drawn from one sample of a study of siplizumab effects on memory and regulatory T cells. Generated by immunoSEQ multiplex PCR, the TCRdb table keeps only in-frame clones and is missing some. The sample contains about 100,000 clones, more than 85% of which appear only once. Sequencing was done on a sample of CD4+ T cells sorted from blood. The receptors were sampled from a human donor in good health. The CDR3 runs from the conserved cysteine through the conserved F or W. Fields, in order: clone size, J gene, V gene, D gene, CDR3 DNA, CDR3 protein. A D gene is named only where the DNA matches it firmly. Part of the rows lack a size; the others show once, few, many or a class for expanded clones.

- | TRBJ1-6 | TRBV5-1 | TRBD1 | TGCGCCAGCAGCCAACAGGGGCAGAATTCACCCCTCCACTTT | CASSQQGQNSPLHF
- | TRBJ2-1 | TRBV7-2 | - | TGTGCCAGCAGCTTATATGGTGGGGGAAACAATGAGCAGTTCTTC | CASSLYGGGNNEQFF
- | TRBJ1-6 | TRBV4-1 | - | TGCGCCAGCAGCCAACCTGGAGGAAATAATTCACCCCTCCACTTT | CASSQPGGNNSPLHF
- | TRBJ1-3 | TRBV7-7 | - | TGTGCCAGCAGCTCAACCACTGGAAACACCATATATTTT | CASSSTTGNTIYF
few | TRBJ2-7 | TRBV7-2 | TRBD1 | TGTGCCAGCAGCTCAGGGACAGGGGGGTCTTTGCAGTACTTC | CASSSGTGGSLQYF
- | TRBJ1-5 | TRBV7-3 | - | TGTGCCAGCAGCTTAAAGGGTGGGCAGCCCCAGCATTTT | CASSLKGGQPQHF
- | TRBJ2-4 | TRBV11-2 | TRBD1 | TGTGCCAGCAGCGCCCTCGCCGGGACAGGGGGATTAAACATTCAGTACTTC | CASSALAGTGGLNIQYF
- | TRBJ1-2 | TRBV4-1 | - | TGCGCCAGCAGCCAAGAATTTGGCGCAGGGGTGGTCTATGGCTACACCTTC | CASSQEFGAGVVYGYTF
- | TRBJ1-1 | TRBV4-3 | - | TGCGCCAGCAGCCAAGATGCGCGGGTGAACACTGAAGCTTTCTTT | CASSQDARVNTEAFF
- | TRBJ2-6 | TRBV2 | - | TGTGCCAGCAGGGGTGGAGGGGTCCTCTCTGGGGCCAACGTCCTGACTTTC | CASRGGGVLSGANVLTF
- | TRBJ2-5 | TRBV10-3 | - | TGTGCCATCAGTGAGAGTCGTGGTCGGTCCCAAGAGACCCAGTACTTC | CAISESRGRSQETQYF
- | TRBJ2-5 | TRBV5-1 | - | TGCGCCAGCAGCGGCGGACCGGAGACCCAGTACTTC | CASSGGPETQYF
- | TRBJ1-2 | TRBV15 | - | TGTGCCACCAGCAGACCAGGACTCTCCATCCTTTCCTATGGCTACACCTTC | CATSRPGLSILSYGYTF
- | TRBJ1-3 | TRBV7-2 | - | TGTGCCAGCAGCCCATATATAAATCGTGGGGGGGCAACTGGAAACACCATATATTTT | CASSPYINRGGATGNTIYF
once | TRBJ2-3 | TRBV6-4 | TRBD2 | TGTGCCAGCAGCGGGGGGGCCTTGGCAGATACGCAGTATTTT | CASSGGALADTQYF
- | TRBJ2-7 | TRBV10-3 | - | TGTGCCATCAGTGAGCTCGGGACAACCTACGAGCAGTACTTC | CAISELGTTYEQYF
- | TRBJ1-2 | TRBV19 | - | TGTGCCAGTAGTCCCCCTCGTGGGGGGGCGCGTGGCTACACCTTC | CASSPPRGGARGYTF
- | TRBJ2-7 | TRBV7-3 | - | TGTGCCAGCAGCCTCAGGGACTCCTCCTACGAGCAGTACTTC | CASSLRDSSYEQYF
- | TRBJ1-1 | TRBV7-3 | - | TGTGCCAGCAGCTCAGACAGAAACACTGAAGCTTTCTTT | CASSSDRNTEAFF
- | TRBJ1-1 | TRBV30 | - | TGTGCCTGGAGTGTGCAGGAGAACACTGAAGCTTTCTTT | CAWSVQENTEAFF
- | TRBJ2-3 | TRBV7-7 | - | TGTGCCAGCAGCTTAGTCTACGGATCCACAGATACGCAGTATTTT | CASSLVYGSTDTQYF
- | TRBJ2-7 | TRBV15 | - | TGTGCCACCAGCAGAGATCTAGGGAGCTACGAGCAGTACTTC | CATSRDLGSYEQYF
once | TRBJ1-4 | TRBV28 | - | TGTGCCAGCGGCTCCCCGACACGTGCAACTAATGAAAAACTGTTTTTT | CASGSPTRATNEKLFF
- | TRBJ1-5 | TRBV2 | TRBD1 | TGTGCCAGCAGTGGACAGGGGGCCCATCAGCCCCAGCATTTT | CASSGQGAHQPQHF
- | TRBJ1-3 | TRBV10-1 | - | TGCGCCAGCAGTGAAACGGAGGGGGACGGAAACACCATATATTTT | CASSETEGDGNTIYF
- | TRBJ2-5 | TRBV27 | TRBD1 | TGTGCCAGCAGTTCAGCAGGACAGGGTCAGACCCAGTACTTC | CASSSAGQGQTQYF
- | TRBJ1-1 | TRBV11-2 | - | TGTGCCAGCAGCTCCCAGCTGGGGCTCACTGAAGCTTTCTTT | CASSSQLGLTEAFF
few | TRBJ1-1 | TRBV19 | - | TGTGCCAGTAGTAGGGTGAACACTGAAGCTTTCTTT | CASSRVNTEAFF
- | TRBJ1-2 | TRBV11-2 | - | TGTGCCACCCGTGGGATCAGCGCTAACTATGGCTACACCTTC | CATRGISANYGYTF
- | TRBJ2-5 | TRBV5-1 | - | TGCGCCAGCAGCTTTGACAGAGAGACCCAGTACTTC | CASSFDRETQYF
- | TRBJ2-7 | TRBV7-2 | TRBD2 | TGTGCCAGCAAACCTAGCGGGGGATTATACGAGCAGTACTTC | CASKPSGGLYEQYF
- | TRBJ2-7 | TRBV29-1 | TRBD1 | TGCAGCGCCCGACAGGGCCACGAGCAGTACTTC | CSARQGHEQYF
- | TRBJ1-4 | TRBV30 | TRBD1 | TGTGCCTGGAGTGGAGGAGACAGGGGAGAAGAGGAAAAACTGTTTTTT | CAWSGGDRGEEEKLFF
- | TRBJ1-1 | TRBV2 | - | TGTGCCAGCAGTGAAGCGCTTCGGCAGCTCTTCTTT | CASSEALRQLFF
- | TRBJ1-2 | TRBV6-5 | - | TGTGCCAGCAGTAATAACTATGGCTACACCTTC | CASSNNYGYTF
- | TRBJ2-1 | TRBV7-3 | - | TGTGCCAGCAGCTTAAGCGGGGCTGACTACAATGAGCAGTTCTTC | CASSLSGADYNEQFF
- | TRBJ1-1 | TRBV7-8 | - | TGTGCCAGCAGCTTAGGCGGGAGGAGCATGAACACTGAAGCTTTCTTT | CASSLGGRSMNTEAFF
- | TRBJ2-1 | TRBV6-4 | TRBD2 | TGTGCCACGGGGCGGGGGGGCTCCTACAATGAGCAGTTCTTC | CATGRGGSYNEQFF
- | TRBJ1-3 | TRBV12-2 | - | TGTGCAAGTCGCTCTGGAATGATTTCAGGGTATGGAAACACCATATATTTT | CASRSGMISGYGNTIYF
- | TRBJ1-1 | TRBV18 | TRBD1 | TGTGCCAGCTCACTCCCGACAGGGCACACTGAAGCTTTCTTT | CASSLPTGHTEAFF
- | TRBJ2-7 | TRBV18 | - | TGTGCCAGCTCAACGCTAATAGGGGACGAGCAGTACTTC | CASSTLIGDEQYF